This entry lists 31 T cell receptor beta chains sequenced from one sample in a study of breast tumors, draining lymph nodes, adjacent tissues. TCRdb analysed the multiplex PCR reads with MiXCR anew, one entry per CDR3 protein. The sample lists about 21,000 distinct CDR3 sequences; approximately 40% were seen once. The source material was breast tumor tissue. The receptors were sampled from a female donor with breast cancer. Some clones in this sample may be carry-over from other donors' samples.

The chain's CDR3 is CASSLQGRGDEQFF. CDR3 bases: TGCGCCAGCAGTTTACAGGGTAGGGGGGATGAGCAGTTCTTC. V is TRBV5-1 and J is TRBJ2-1, with D perhaps TRBD1 or TRBD2 (6 bases each). Germline CDR1 is SGHRS and CDR2 is YFSETQ. The CDR3 is made up of 14 amino acids. V gave up 5 bases and J gave up 8 bases, with 17 bases separating them. Combining the CDR3 with reference TRBV5-1 and TRBJ2-1 gives the whole variable domain KAGVTQTPRYLIKTRGQQVTLSCSPISGHRSVSWYQQTPGQGLQFLFEYFSETQRNKGNFPGRFSGRQFSNSRSEMNVSTLELGDSALYLCASSLQGRGDEQFFGPGTRLTVL.

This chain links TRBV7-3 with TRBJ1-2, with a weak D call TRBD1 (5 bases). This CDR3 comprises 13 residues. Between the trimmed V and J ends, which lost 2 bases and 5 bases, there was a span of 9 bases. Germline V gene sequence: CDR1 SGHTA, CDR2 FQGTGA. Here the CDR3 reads CASSLGARYGYTF. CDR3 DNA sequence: TGTGCCAGCAGCTTAGGGGCCCGTTATGGCTACACCTTC.

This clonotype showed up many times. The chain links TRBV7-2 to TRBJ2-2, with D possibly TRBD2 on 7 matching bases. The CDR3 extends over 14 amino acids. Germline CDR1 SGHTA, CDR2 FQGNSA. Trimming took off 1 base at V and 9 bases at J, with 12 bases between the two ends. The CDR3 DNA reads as TGTGCCAGCAGCTTAGGAGGGGGGGCCAGGGAGCTGTTTTTT. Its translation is CASSLGGGARELFF.

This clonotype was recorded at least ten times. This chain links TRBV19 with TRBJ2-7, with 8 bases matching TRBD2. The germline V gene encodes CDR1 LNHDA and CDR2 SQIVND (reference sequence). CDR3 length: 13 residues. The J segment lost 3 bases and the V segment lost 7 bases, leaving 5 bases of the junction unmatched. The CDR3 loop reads CASNLAGDYEQYF. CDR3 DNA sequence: TGTGCCAGTAACCTAGCGGGCGACTACGAGCAGTACTTC. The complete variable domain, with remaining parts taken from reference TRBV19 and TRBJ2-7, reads DGGITQSPKYLFRKEGQNVTLSCEQNLNHDAMYWYRQDPGQGLRLIYYSQIVNDFQKGDIAEGYSVSREKKESFPLTVTSAQKNPTAFYLCASNLAGDYEQYFGPGTRLTVT.

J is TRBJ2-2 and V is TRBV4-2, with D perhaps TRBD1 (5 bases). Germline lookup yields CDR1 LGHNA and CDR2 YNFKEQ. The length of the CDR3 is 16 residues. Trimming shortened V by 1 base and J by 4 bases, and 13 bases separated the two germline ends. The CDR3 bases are TGTGCCAGCAGCCAAGGGGAAGGGGTTCGCACCGGGGAGCTGTTTTTT. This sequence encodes CASSQGEGVRTGELFF.

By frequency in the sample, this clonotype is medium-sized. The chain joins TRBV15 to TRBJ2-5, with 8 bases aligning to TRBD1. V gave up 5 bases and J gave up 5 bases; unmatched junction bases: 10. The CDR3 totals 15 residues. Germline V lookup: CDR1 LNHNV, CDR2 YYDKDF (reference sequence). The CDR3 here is CATSGWTGIQETQYF. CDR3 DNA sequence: TGTGCCACCAGCGGATGGACAGGGATTCAGGAGACCCAGTACTTC.

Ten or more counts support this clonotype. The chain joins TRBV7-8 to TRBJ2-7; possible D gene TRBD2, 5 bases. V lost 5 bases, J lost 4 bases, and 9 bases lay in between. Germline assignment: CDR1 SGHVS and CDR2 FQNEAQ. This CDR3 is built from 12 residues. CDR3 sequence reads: CASSRTGYEQYF. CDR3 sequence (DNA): TGTGCCAGCAGCCGGACTGGATACGAGCAGTACTTC.

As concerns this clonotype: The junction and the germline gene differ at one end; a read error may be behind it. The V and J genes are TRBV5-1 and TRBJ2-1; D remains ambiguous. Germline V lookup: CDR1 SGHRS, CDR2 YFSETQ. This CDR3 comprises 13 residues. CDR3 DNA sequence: TGTGCCAGCAGCTCCGGAGATTACGATGAGCAGTTCTTC. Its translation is CASSSGDYDEQFF. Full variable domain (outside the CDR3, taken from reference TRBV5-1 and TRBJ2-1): KAGVTQTPRYLIKTRGQQVTLSCSPISGHRSVSWYQQTPGQGLQFLFEYFSETQRNKGNFPGRFSGRQFSNSRSEMNVSTLELGDSALYLCASSSGDYDEQFFGPGTRLTVL.

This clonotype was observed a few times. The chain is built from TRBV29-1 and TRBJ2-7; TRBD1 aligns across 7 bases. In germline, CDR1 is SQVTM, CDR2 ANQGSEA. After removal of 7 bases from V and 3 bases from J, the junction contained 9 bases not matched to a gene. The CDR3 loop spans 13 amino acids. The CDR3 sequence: CSATGTELYEQYF. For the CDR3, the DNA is TGCAGCGCAACCGGGACAGAGCTCTACGAGCAGTACTTC.

DNA of the CDR3: TGCGCCAGCAGTGAGTTGGGGTTCGAGCAGTACTTC. This sequence encodes CASSELGFEQYF. This sequence joins TRBV10-1 and TRBJ2-7; no firm D call. This CDR3 contains 12 residues. The V and J ends lost 1 base and 6 bases respectively, with 7 bases between them. Germline lookup yields CDR1 WNHNN and CDR2 SYGVQD (reference sequence).

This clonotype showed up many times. The CDR3 loop is CSARDRTSGSLYEQYF. Here the CDR3 DNA reads TGCAGTGCTAGAGATAGGACTAGCGGGAGTCTCTACGAGCAGTACTTC. The gene calls are TRBV20-1 and TRBJ2-7; 13 bases align to TRBD2. Per the germline V gene, CDR1 is DFQATT and CDR2 is SNEGSKA (reference sequence). The CDR3 totals 16 residues. Trimming took 0 bases from V and 3 from J; bases not matched to a gene: 5.

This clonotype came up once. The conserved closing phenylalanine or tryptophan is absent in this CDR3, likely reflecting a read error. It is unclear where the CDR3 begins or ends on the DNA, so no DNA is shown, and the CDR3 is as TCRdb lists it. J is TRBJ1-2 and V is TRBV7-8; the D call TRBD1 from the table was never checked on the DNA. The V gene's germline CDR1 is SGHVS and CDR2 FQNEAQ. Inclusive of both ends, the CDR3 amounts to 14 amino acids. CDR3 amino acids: CASSLATGRNGCTL.

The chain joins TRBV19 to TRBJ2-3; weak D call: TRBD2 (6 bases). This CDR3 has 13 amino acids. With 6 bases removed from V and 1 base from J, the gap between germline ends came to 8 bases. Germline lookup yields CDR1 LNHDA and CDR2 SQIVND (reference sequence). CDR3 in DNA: TGTGCCAGTAGCCCGGGAGGCACAGATACGCAGTATTTT. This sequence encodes CASSPGGTDTQYF.

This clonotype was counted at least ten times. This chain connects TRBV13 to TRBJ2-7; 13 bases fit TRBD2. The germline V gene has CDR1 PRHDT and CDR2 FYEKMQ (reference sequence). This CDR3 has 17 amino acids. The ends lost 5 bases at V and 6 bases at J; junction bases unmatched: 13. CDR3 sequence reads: CASSEEGVGTSGTEQYF. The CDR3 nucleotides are TGTGCCAGCAGCGAAGAGGGGGTTGGGACTAGCGGGACCGAGCAGTACTTC.

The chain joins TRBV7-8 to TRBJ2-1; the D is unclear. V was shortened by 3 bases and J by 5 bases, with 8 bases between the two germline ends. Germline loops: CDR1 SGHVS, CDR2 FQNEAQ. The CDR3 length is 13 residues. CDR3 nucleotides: TGTGCCAGCAGCTTGGGCCTTAACAATGAGCAGTTCTTC. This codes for CASSLGLNNEQFF.

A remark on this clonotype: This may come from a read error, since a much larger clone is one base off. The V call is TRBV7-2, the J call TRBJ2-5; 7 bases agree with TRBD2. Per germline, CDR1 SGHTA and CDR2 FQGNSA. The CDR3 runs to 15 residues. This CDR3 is CASSLSGVAQETQHF. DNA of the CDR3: TGTGCCAGCAGCTTGAGCGGGGTCGCCCAAGAGACCCAGCACTTC.

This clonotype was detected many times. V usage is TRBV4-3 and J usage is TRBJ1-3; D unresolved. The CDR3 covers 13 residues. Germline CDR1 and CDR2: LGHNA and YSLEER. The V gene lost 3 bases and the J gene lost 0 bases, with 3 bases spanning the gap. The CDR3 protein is CASSQASGNTIYF. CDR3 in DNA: TGCGCCAGCAGCCAGGCCTCTGGAAACACCATATATTTT.

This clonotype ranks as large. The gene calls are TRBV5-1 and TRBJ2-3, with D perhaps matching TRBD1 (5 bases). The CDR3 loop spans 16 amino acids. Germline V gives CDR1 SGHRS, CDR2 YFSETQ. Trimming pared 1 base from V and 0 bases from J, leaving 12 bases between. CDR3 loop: CASSLNGRASTDTQYF. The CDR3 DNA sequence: TGCGCCAGCAGCTTGAACGGCAGGGCCAGCACAGATACGCAGTATTTT.

The DNA of the CDR3 is TGCAGCGTTGTCAGAGAGCATATTTATGGCTACACCTTC. Translation: CSVVREHIYGYTF. The rearrangement joins TRBV29-1 to TRBJ1-2; D not certain. The germline V gene encodes CDR1 SQVTM and CDR2 ANQGSEA. The V and J ends lost 4 bases and 5 bases respectively, with 14 bases between them. The CDR3 runs to 13 residues.

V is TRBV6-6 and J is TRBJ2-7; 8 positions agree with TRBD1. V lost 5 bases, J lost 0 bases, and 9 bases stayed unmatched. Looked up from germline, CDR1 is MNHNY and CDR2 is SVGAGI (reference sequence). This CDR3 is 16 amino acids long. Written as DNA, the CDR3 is TGTGCCAGCAGTCCCTTAGGACAGGGTCGCTCCTACGAGCAGTACTTC. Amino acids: CASSPLGQGRSYEQYF.

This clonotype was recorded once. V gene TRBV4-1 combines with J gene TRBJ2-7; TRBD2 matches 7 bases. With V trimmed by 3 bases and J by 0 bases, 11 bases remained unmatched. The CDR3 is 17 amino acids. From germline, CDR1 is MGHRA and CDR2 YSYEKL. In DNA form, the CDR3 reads TGCGCCAGCAGCCACCCTGAAGGGGCTAGCGGCTCCTACGAGCAGTACTTC. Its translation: CASSHPEGASGSYEQYF.

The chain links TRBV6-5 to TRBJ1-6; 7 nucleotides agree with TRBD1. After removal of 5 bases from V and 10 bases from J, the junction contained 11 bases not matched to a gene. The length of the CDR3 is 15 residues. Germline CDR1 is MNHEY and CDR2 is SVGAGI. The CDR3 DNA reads TGTGCCAGCAGTAAAGGTGACAGGGTTGGGTCACCCCTCCACTTT. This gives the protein CASSKGDRVGSPLHF.

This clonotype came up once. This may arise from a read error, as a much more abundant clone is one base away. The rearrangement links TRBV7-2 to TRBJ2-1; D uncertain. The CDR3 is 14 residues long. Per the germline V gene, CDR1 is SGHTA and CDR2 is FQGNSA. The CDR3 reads CVSSYRVLPPEQFF. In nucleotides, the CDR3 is TGTGTCAGCAGCTACCGGGTTCTCCCCCCTGAGCAGTTCTTC. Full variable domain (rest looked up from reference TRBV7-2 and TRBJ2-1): GAGVSQSPSNKVTEKGKDVELRCDPISGHTALYWYRQSLGQGLEFLIYFQGNSAPDKSGLPSDRFSAERTGGSVSTLTIQRTQQEDSAVYLCVSSYRVLPPEQFFGPGTRLTVL.

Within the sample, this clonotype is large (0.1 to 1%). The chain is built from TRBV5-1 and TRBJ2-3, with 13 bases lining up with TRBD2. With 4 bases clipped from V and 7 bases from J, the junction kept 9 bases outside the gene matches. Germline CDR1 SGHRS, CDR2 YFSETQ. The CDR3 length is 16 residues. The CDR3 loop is CASSPGTSGNMNTQYF. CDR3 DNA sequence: TGCGCCAGCAGCCCGGGGACTAGCGGGAATATGAATACGCAGTATTTT.

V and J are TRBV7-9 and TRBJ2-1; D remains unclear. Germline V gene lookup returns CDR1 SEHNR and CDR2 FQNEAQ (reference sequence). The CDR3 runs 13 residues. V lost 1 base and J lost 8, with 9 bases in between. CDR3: CASSLELPDEQFF. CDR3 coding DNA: TGTGCCAGCAGCTTAGAGCTGCCCGATGAGCAGTTCTTC. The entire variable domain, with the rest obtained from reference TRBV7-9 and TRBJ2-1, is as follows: DTGVSQNPRHKITKRGQNVTFRCDPISEHNRLYWYRQTLGQGPEFLTYFQNEAQLEKSRLLSDRFSAERPKGSFSTLEIQRTEQGDSAMYLCASSLELPDEQFFGPGTRLTVL.

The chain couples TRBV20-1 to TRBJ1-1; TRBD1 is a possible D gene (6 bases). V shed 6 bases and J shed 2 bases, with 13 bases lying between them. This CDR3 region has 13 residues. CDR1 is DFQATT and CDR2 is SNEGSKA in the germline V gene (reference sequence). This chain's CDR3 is CSAKGGRNTEAFF. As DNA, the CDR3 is TGCAGTGCCAAGGGGGGGCGAAACACTGAAGCTTTCTTT.

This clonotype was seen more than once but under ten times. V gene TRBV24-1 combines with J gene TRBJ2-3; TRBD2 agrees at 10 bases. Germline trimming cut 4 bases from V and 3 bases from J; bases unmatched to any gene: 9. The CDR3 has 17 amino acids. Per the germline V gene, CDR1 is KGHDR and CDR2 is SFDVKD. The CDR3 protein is CATSDYLAGDGTDTQYF. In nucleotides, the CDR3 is TGTGCCACCAGTGACTACCTAGCGGGAGATGGGACAGATACGCAGTATTTT.

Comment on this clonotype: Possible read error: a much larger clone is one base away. The CDR3 reads CASSHSGGGGTDTQYF. As DNA, the CDR3 is TGTGCCAGCAGTCACTCAGGTGGGGGAGGCACAGATACGCAGTATTTT. The rearrangement uses TRBV6-4 and TRBJ2-3; D possibly matches TRBD1 or TRBD2 (5 bases each). The V gene's germline CDR1 is MRHNA and CDR2 SNTAGT. CDR3 length: 16 residues.

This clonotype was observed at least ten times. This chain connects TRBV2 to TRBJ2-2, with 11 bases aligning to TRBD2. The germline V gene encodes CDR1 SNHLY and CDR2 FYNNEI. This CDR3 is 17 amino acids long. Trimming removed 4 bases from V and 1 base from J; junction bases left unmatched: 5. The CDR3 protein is CASSVLTSGGNTGELFF. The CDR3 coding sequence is TGTGCCAGCAGTGTCTTAACTAGCGGGGGGAACACCGGGGAGCTGTTTTTT.

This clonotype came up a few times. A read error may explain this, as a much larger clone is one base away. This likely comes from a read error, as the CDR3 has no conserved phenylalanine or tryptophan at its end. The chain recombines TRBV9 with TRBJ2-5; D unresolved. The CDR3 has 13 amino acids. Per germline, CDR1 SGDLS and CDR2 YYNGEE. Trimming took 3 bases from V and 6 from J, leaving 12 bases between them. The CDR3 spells CASSDSLRQTQYS. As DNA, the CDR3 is TGTGCCAGCAGCGACAGTTTGCGACAGACCCAGTACTCC.

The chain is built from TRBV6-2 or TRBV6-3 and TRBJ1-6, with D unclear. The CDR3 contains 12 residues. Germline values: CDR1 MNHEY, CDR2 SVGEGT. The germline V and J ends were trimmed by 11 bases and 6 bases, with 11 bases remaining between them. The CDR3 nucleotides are TGTGCCGCCCCCGGTCTTAATTCACCCCTCCACTTT. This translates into CAAPGLNSPLHF.